Each of the 14 T cell receptor beta chains below was sequenced from the same sample in a study of T cells expressing NK-cell markers. TCRdb re-analyzed the 5' RACE reads; it lists each CDR3 protein once, without DNA. This table lists roughly 380,000 distinct CDR3 sequences. The specimen sequenced was blood T cells: a sorted CD56 or NKG2C T cell subset, CD4+ or CD8+ T cells, or bulk PBMC T cells (not recorded which). These receptors were collected from a man aged 18 to 69 in good health.

The rearrangement uses TRBV15 and TRBJ2-3; lacking DNA, the TRBD1 call made by TCRdb goes unchecked. Germline V gene data show CDR1 as LNHNV and CDR2 as YYDKDF (reference sequence). This CDR3 contains 17 residues. This chain's CDR3 is CATSRDLDWGRTDTQYF.

The chain carries TRBV12-3 or TRBV12-4 and TRBJ1-5; there is no DNA to check the TCRdb D call of TRBD1. This CDR3 is built from 13 residues. The CDR3 protein is CASSQGAWQPQHF.

The chain carries TRBV7-9 and TRBJ1-2; the TCRdb D gene call, TRBD1, has no DNA to confirm it. CDR3 length equals 14 residues. CDR1 and CDR2 (germline): SEHNR, FQNEAQ (reference sequence). CDR3: CASSSQDRGNGYTF.

The V and J genes are TRBV7-8 and TRBJ2-7; absent DNA, TCRdb's TRBD2 call cannot be checked. Germline-derived CDR1 and CDR2 are SGHVS and FQNEAQ. The CDR3 is 15 residues long. CDR3 sequence reads: CASSASGTGSYEQYF. The variable domain in full, with the rest retrieved from reference TRBV7-8 and TRBJ2-7, is GAGVSQSPRYKVAKRGQDVALRCDPISGHVSLFWYQQALGQGPEFLTYFQNEAQLDKSGLPSDRFFAERPEGSVSTLKIQRTQQEDSAVYLCASSASGTGSYEQYFGPGTRLTVT.

The chain's CDR3 is CSARESIDSYNEQFF. V is TRBV20-1 and J is TRBJ2-1. The CDR3 extends over 15 amino acids. Germline V gene lookup returns CDR1 DFQATT and CDR2 SNEGSKA (reference sequence).

The chain joins TRBV6-1 to TRBJ1-4; TCRdb designates TRBD1, a call that cannot be tested without DNA. CDR3 length: 15 amino acids. The germline CDR1 and CDR2 sequences are MNHNS and SASEGT. CDR3 in amino acids: CASRAQGASNEKLFF.

The CDR3 protein is CASSLRGTAEQETQYF. This rearrangement joins TRBV12-3 or TRBV12-4 to TRBJ2-5; TCRdb calls TRBD1, which cannot be checked without DNA. This CDR3 spans 16 amino acids.

The chain joins TRBV12-3 or TRBV12-4 to TRBJ2-3; with no DNA, the TCRdb D assignment of TRBD1 cannot be verified. This CDR3 region has 14 residues. The CDR3 sequence is CASRAQGLPDTQYF.

This chain connects TRBV12-3 or TRBV12-4 to TRBJ2-5; TCRdb's D call, TRBD1, is unchecked because there is no DNA. The CDR3 sequence is 13 residues long. CDR3 sequence reads: CASSSSPAEAQYF.

J is TRBJ2-5 and V is TRBV6-4; the TCRdb D gene call, TRBD1, has no DNA to confirm it. The germline V gene encodes CDR1 MRHNA and CDR2 SNTAGT. The CDR3 is 15 amino acids. CDR3 region: CASSDSRGYQETQYF.

The chain joins TRBV18 to TRBJ1-2. There are 13 residues in the CDR3. Germline CDR1 reads KGHSH; CDR2 reads LQKENI. The CDR3 loop reads CASSLQAFDGYTF.

The rearrangement uses TRBV18 and TRBJ2-1; TCRdb picks TRBD1, but there is no DNA to check that call. This CDR3 has 14 amino acids. In germline, CDR1 is KGHSH, CDR2 LQKENI. CDR3 loop: CASSPGQVGNEQFF.

CDR3 protein: CASSSSGTREQQYF. The V and J genes are TRBV5-5 and TRBJ2-7; TCRdb selects TRBD2, and the lack of DNA leaves this call unchecked. Germline-derived CDR1 and CDR2 are SGHKS and YYEKEE (reference sequence). This CDR3 has 14 amino acids.

The V call is TRBV7-9, the J call TRBJ2-1; TCRdb indicates TRBD1, and absent DNA this call remains unverified. The germline gives CDR1 SEHNR, CDR2 FQNEAQ (reference sequence). The length of the CDR3 is 16 residues. The CDR3 reads CASSLFGTGSYNEQFF.